The T cell receptor (beta chain) described here comes from a study of blood T cell repertoires in COVID-19. The V end lost 1 base, the J end lost 3 bases, and 11 bases lay between the germline ends. This CDR3 spans 15 amino acids. Germline V gene sequence: CDR1 SGDLS, CDR2 YYNGEE. Original processing notes: Estimation of nucleated cell counts relied on the amplification of reference gene primers. Here immunoSEQ multiplex PCR was the method, and the copy in TCRdb shows in-frame clones only, minus some. The DNA gave D and trimming, while V, J and clone size come from that table. The table lists roughly 250,000 clones, 70% to 90% of them singletons.

The J gene is TRBJ2-1, the V gene TRBV9, with D possibly matching TRBD2 (5 bases). The source of this sequence is a woman aged 25 to 45 with acute or convalescent COVID-19. Sequencing was performed on peripheral blood. The CDR3 protein is CASSVSGAVYNEQFF. The CDR3 DNA reads as TGTGCCAGCAGCGTATCCGGAGCGGTCTACAATGAGCAGTTCTTC.